This T cell receptor (beta chain) comes out of a study of T cells in Graves' hyperthyroidism and ophthalmopathy. Study-wide context: At initial diagnosis, before any treatment had begun, peripheral blood was obtained.

This clonotype came up a few times. Its antigen is still unknown. Whole-study results and caveats: Most thyroid clonotypes with frequency above 0.001 were detected in blood.

Regions amplified from RNA transcripts were the TCR beta CDR3 regions. Using the HTBI primer set, a first-round RT-PCR was run on the TCR CDR3. TCRdb reprocessed the multiplex PCR reads via MiXCR and lists one record per CDR3 protein. The table has about 640,000 distinct CDR3 sequences, less than 25% seen once. Patients with uncontrolled infections, other autoimmune diseases, pregnancy or lactation were excluded. Germline V CDR1 and CDR2: SGHAT, FQNNGV. This CDR3 is 16 amino acids long. V gave up 5 bases and J gave up 6 bases, with 19 bases separating them. The chain couples TRBV11-2 to TRBJ2-2, with D perhaps given as TRBD1 or TRBD2 (7 bases each). The clonotype comes from a man younger than 45 with Graves' ophthalmopathy. The specimen sequenced was blood. The CDR3 DNA sequence: TGTGCCAGCAGCCCAGAGGGGAGGGGGCGCGCCGGGGAGCTGTTTTTT. This gives the protein CASSPEGRGRAGELFF.